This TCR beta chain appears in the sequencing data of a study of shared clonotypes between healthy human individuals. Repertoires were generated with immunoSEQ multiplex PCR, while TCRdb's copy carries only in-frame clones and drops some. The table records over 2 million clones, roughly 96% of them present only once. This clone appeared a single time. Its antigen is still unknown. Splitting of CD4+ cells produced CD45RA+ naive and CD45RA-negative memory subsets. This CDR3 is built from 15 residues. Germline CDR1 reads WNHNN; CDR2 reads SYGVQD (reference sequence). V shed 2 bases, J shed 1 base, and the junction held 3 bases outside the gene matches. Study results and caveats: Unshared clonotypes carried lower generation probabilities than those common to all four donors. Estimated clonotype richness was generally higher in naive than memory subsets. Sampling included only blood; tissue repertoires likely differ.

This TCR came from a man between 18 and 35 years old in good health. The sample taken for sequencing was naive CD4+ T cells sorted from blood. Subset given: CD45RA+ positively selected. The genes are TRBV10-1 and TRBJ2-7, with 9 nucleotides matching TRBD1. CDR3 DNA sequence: TGCGCCAGCAGTGAGACCGGGACAGGGTCCTACGAGCAGTACTTC. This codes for CASSETGTGSYEQYF.